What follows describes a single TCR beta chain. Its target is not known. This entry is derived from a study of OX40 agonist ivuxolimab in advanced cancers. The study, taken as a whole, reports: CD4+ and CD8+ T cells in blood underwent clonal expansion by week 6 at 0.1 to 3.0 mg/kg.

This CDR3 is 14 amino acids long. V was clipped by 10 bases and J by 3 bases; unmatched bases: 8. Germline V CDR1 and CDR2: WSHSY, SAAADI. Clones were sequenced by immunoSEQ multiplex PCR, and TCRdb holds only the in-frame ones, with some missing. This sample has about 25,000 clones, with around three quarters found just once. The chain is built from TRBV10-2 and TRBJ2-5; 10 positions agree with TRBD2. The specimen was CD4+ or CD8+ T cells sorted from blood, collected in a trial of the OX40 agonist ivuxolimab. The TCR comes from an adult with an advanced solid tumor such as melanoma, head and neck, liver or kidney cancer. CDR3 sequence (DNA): TGCGCCACCCGGGGGCTAGCGGGGGAAGAGACCCAGTACTTC. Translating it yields CATRGLAGEETQYF.